Below, one T cell receptor (beta chain) is given with its context. Its antigen is currently unknown. This entry comes from a study of T cells after yellow fever vaccination. Study results and limitations: Weaker in magnitude, the secondary response showed a faster peak on day 5 versus 15.

TCRdb analysed the 5' RACE reads with MiXCR anew, one entry per CDR3 protein. The top ten hold around 15% of the sample, which has just under 600,000 distinct CDR3 sequences, roughly 12% seen once. The material was PBMCs, obtained on the day of the yellow fever booster vaccination. The sequence was obtained from a young man who received the YFV17D yellow fever vaccine.

Here the CDR3 DNA reads TGTGCCAGCAGTGATATGGGGAGGTATGAGCAGTTCTTC. It is translated as CASSDMGRYEQFF. The rearrangement joins TRBV2 to TRBJ2-1; possible D gene TRBD2, 6 bases. CDR1 is SNHLY, CDR2 FYNNEI, per germline. The V end lost 3 bases, the J end lost 8 bases, and 11 bases lay between the germline ends. The CDR3 is made up of 13 amino acids.